Below are 32 T cell receptor beta chains sequenced from a single sample in a study of T-cell memory formation after mild COVID-19. TCRdb re-derived calls from the 5' RACE reads in MiXCR, one entry per CDR3 protein. The sample comprises 35,000 to 45,000 distinct CDR3 sequences, approximately 6.8% of which are singletons, and 1.2% to 1.5% rests with the top ten. The specimen was PBMCs or a T cell subset sorted from them (not recorded which). These receptors were collected from a man aged 18 to 30 who had mild COVID-19 (a few samples of this study predate the infection). Cell type and time point are not known.

In its sample, this clonotype was seen a few times. The V gene is TRBV2, the J gene TRBJ2-7; 8 bases are shared with TRBD2. J gave up 10 bases and V 7 bases, and 6 bases lay outside the gene matches. This CDR3 spans 11 amino acids. CDR1 is SNHLY and CDR2 is FYNNEI in the germline V gene. The CDR3, as DNA: TGTGCCAGCACCAACGGGGGGGAACAGTACGTC. It is translated as CASTNGGEQYV.

This clonotype was found a few times. In DNA, the CDR3 is TGTGCCTGGAGTCTTACCGCCGGGATTCCGGGCAATGAGCAGTTCTTC. It yields the protein CAWSLTAGIPGNEQFF. The J gene is TRBJ2-1, the V gene TRBV30; D may be TRBD2 (5 bases). The CDR3 is 16 residues long. Trimming removed 2 bases at V and 6 bases at J, with 20 bases between. CDR1 GTSNPN and CDR2 SVGIG come from the germline V gene (reference sequence).

This chain joins TRBV7-3 and TRBJ2-3, with D uncertain. The CDR3 totals 14 residues. Trimming removed 5 bases from V and 2 bases from J, with 11 bases in between. Germline-derived CDR1 and CDR2 are SGHTA and FQGTGA. DNA of the CDR3: TGTGCCAGCAGCGCCGGGCGGATCACAGATACGCAGTATTTT. This sequence encodes CASSAGRITDTQYF.

This clonotype has at least ten counts. This chain uses TRBV24-1 with TRBJ2-5; 9 bases map to TRBD2. J gave up 5 bases and V 5 bases, and 5 bases lay outside the gene matches. The CDR3 extends over 14 amino acids. CDR1 is KGHDR, CDR2 SFDVKD, per germline. CDR3 region: CATSGLADMETQYF. The CDR3 DNA reads TGTGCCACCAGTGGACTAGCGGATATGGAGACCCAGTACTTC.

V usage is TRBV5-1 and J usage is TRBJ2-3; 11 bases map to TRBD2. The V gene end was trimmed by 4 bases and the J gene end by 2 bases; junction bases not matched to a gene: 9. The CDR3 is 17 residues long. Looked up from germline, CDR1 is SGHRS and CDR2 is YFSETQ. The CDR3 protein is CASSRTSGGSNTDTQYF. DNA for the CDR3: TGCGCCAGCAGCCGCACTAGCGGGGGCTCCAACACAGATACGCAGTATTTT. Full variable domain (outside the CDR3, taken from reference TRBV5-1 and TRBJ2-3): KAGVTQTPRYLIKTRGQQVTLSCSPISGHRSVSWYQQTPGQGLQFLFEYFSETQRNKGNFPGRFSGRQFSNSRSEMNVSTLELGDSALYLCASSRTSGGSNTDTQYFGPGTRLTVL.

The CDR3 DNA follows: TGTGCCAGCAGTTTCGATGGTAGGCTGCCGGAAAAACTGTTTTTT. It yields the protein CASSFDGRLPEKLFF. This chain links TRBV27 with TRBJ1-4, with D unresolved. Germline V gene sequence: CDR1 MNHEY, CDR2 SMNVEV (reference sequence). The CDR3 contains 15 residues. V was trimmed by 3 bases and J by 8 bases, leaving 16 bases between them.

This clonotype was seen only a few times. This chain links TRBV7-9 with TRBJ1-1, with 7 positions matching TRBD1. CDR1 and CDR2 (germline): SEHNR, FQNEAQ (reference sequence). V dropped 5 bases and J dropped 3; count of bases not matched to a gene: 9. The CDR3 covers 15 residues. The CDR3 loop is CASSPGQHLDTEAFF. As DNA, the CDR3 is TGTGCCAGCAGCCCGGGACAGCACTTAGACACTGAAGCTTTCTTT.

This clonotype was counted between two and nine times. The chain has TRBV7-2 and TRBJ1-1, with TRBD1 identical over 8 bases. With V trimmed by 7 bases and J by 8 bases, 12 bases remained unmatched. The CDR3 contains 14 residues. Germline-derived CDR1 and CDR2 are SGHTA and FQGNSA. Here the CDR3 DNA reads TGTGCCAGCAACCCAGGGGGCGCGGAGAGAGAAGCTTTCTTT. Translated, it gives CASNPGGAEREAFF.

The gene calls are TRBV5-1 and TRBJ2-1, with TRBD2 identical over 9 bases. The CDR3 runs 15 residues. V shed 4 bases and J 7 bases; nucleotides not matched to a gene: 9. CDR1 is SGHRS and CDR2 is YFSETQ in the germline V gene. CDR3 amino acids: CASSPPAGGTNEQFF. CDR3 sequence (DNA): TGCGCCAGCAGCCCCCCTGCGGGGGGGACGAATGAGCAGTTCTTC.

This clonotype was detected only a few times. The chain couples TRBV25-1 to TRBJ2-3, with 10 bases lining up with TRBD2. The CDR3 totals 16 residues. V was clipped by 5 bases and J by 2 bases; unmatched bases: 7. CDR1 is MGHDK and CDR2 is SYGVNS in the germline V gene. CDR3 in amino acids: CASSRGTSALTDTQYF. Here the CDR3 DNA reads TGTGCCAGCAGTCGGGGGACTAGCGCCCTCACAGATACGCAGTATTTT.

This clonotype has a handful of counts. The chain is built from TRBV7-2 and TRBJ1-2; D might be TRBD1 (6 bases). V lost 3 bases and J lost 4, with 15 bases in between. The CDR3 is made up of 15 amino acids. Germline loops: CDR1 SGHTA, CDR2 FQGNSA. The CDR3 loop reads CASSFRRTGTYGYTF. CDR3 DNA: TGTGCCAGCAGCTTTCGCCGTACAGGGACCTATGGCTACACCTTC.

The table lists this clonotype with many counts. V gene TRBV5-1 combines with J gene TRBJ2-2; maybe TRBD2 (5 bases). Trimming stripped 4 bases from V and 2 bases from J, with 12 bases between. From germline, CDR1 is SGHRS and CDR2 YFSETQ. The CDR3 runs 15 residues. Written as DNA, the CDR3 is TGCGCCAGCAGCCCGGACGGGGTTAACACCGGGGAGCTGTTTTTT. This gives the protein CASSPDGVNTGELFF. The full variable domain, in which reference TRBV5-1 and TRBJ2-2 provide the parts outside the CDR3, is KAGVTQTPRYLIKTRGQQVTLSCSPISGHRSVSWYQQTPGQGLQFLFEYFSETQRNKGNFPGRFSGRQFSNSRSEMNVSTLELGDSALYLCASSPDGVNTGELFFGEGSRLTVL.

This clonotype was seen repeatedly, ten times or more. The chain employs TRBV20-1 and TRBJ2-3, with TRBD1 matching over 8 bases. This CDR3 region has 16 residues. The germline V gene encodes CDR1 DFQATT and CDR2 SNEGSKA (reference sequence). The J segment lost 1 base and the V segment lost 7 bases, leaving 13 bases of the junction unmatched. CDR3 nucleotide sequence: TGCAGTGTTCCGACAGGGGCCGCAAGGGGCACAGATACGCAGTATTTT. Its translation is CSVPTGAARGTDTQYF.

This clonotype was seen more than once but under ten times. This chain uses TRBV7-2 with TRBJ2-3; D gene uncertain. The CDR3 sequence is 12 residues long. Trimming cost V 0 bases and J 7 bases, with 5 bases left between them. Looked up from germline, CDR1 is SGHTA and CDR2 is FQGNSA. DNA of the CDR3: TGTGCCAGCAGCTTAGCACTACATACGCAGTATTTT. This gives the protein CASSLALHTQYF.

This clonotype was observed a few times. The chain couples TRBV6-6 to TRBJ2-5; D is perhaps TRBD2 (6 bases). The CDR3 is 16 residues long. V dropped 0 bases and J dropped 0 bases, with 11 bases sitting between them. Germline assignment: CDR1 MNHNY and CDR2 SVGAGI (reference sequence). As DNA, the CDR3 is TGTGCCAGCAGTTACTCCAGGGCGGGGTACCAAGAGACCCAGTACTTC. Encoded protein: CASSYSRAGYQETQYF.

This rearrangement joins TRBV6-5 to TRBJ2-7, with a possible D match to TRBD1 (5 bases). Germline V gene sequence: CDR1 MNHEY, CDR2 SVGAGI. The CDR3 is made up of 12 amino acids. Trimming removed 8 bases at V and 4 bases at J, with 12 bases between. The CDR3 is CASGKGAYEQYV. The DNA of the CDR3 is TGTGCCAGCGGTAAAGGGGCGTACGAGCAGTACGTC.

This clonotype appeared a few times. The chain employs TRBV6-5 and TRBJ2-2; D gene uncertain. V lost 7 bases to trimming and J lost 2 bases, with 11 bases between them. The CDR3 is made up of 14 amino acids. Germline CDR1 MNHEY, CDR2 SVGAGI. CDR3 loop: CASTRDTNTGELFF. The DNA for the CDR3 is TGTGCCAGCACCCGCGACACCAACACCGGGGAGCTGTTTTTT.

This clonotype was detected ten times or more. The chain carries TRBV5-1 and TRBJ2-1, with D maybe TRBD2 (7 bases). Trimming took 4 bases from V and 4 from J, leaving 15 bases between them. Germline CDR1 SGHRS, CDR2 YFSETQ. There are 15 residues in the CDR3. In DNA, the CDR3 is TGCGCCAGCAGCCTGGGGGCGGGGGAGTACAATGAGCAGTTCTTC. Translating gives CASSLGAGEYNEQFF. The entire variable domain, with the rest obtained from reference TRBV5-1 and TRBJ2-1, is as follows: KAGVTQTPRYLIKTRGQQVTLSCSPISGHRSVSWYQQTPGQGLQFLFEYFSETQRNKGNFPGRFSGRQFSNSRSEMNVSTLELGDSALYLCASSLGAGEYNEQFFGPGTRLTVL.

This clonotype was seen only a few times. This chain connects TRBV7-9 to TRBJ1-2, with unresolved D. This CDR3 contains 14 residues. CDR1 and CDR2 from the germline V gene are SEHNR and FQNEAQ (reference sequence). V lost 7 bases to trimming and J lost 2 bases, with 14 bases between them. Here the CDR3 reads CASTLGIRNYGYTF. CDR3 nucleotides: TGTGCCAGCACCCTCGGTATCAGAAACTATGGCTACACCTTC.

The chain recombines TRBV10-3 with TRBJ1-6; TRBD1 might be the D (5 bases). The V end was cut by 4 bases, the J end by 0 bases, with 10 bases between. The CDR3 totals 16 residues. Germline V gene lookup returns CDR1 ENHRY and CDR2 SYGVKD. The CDR3 reads CAISGQLNSYNSPLHF. CDR3 in DNA: TGTGCCATCAGTGGACAGCTTAACTCCTATAATTCACCCCTCCACTTT.

This clonotype was observed at least ten times. The chain joins TRBV5-1 to TRBJ2-1; 8 bases agree with TRBD1. With V trimmed by 4 bases and J by 6 bases, 9 bases remained unmatched. Germline loops: CDR1 SGHRS, CDR2 YFSETQ. This CDR3 has 15 amino acids. The CDR3 region is CASSPQGVTGNEQFF. The DNA of the CDR3 is TGCGCCAGCAGCCCACAGGGGGTTACAGGCAATGAGCAGTTCTTC.

This clonotype was detected a few times. This chain connects TRBV7-3 to TRBJ2-3; 14 bases align to TRBD2. V lost 3 bases and J lost 5; bases outside the gene matches: 4. The CDR3 runs 16 residues. The V gene's germline CDR1 is SGHTA and CDR2 FQGTGA. The CDR3 DNA follows: TGTGCCAGCAGCTTCCGACTAGCGGGGGGGCGAGATACGCAGTATTTT. It encodes CASSFRLAGGRDTQYF.

The sample holds a few counts of this clonotype. The rearrangement uses TRBV5-1 and TRBJ1-3; no reliable D call. Between the trimmed V and J ends, which lost 0 bases and 0 bases, there was a span of 10 bases. The V gene's germline CDR1 is SGHRS and CDR2 YFSETQ. The CDR3 contains 16 residues. This chain's CDR3 is CASSLGPQSSGNTIYF. CDR3 DNA sequence: TGCGCCAGCAGCTTGGGACCGCAGAGCTCTGGAAACACCATATATTTT.

The chain has TRBV5-1 and TRBJ2-3, with a tentative D call TRBD2 (6 bases). CDR3 length: 14 residues. Looked up from germline, CDR1 is SGHRS and CDR2 is YFSETQ. Trimming removed 2 bases at V and 2 bases at J, with 9 bases between. CDR3 in DNA: TGCGCCAGCAGCTTTGCGGGGCTCACAGATACGCAGTATTTT. Protein product: CASSFAGLTDTQYF.

Concerning this clonotype itself: A read error may explain this, as a much larger clone is one base away. V gene TRBV6-2 or TRBV6-3 combines with J gene TRBJ2-2; tentatively, D is TRBD1 (5 bases). The V end was cut by 0 bases, the J end by 5 bases, with 13 bases between. The V gene's germline CDR1 is MNHEY and CDR2 SVGEGT. The CDR3 is 16 residues long. CDR3 nucleotides: TGTGCCAGCAGTTACTCGGAAAGGGGAAGGACCGGGGAGCTGTTTTTT. The encoded protein is CASSYSERGRTGELFF.

This rearrangement joins TRBV4-2 to TRBJ1-1; D ambiguous. CDR1 LGHNA and CDR2 YNFKEQ come from the germline V gene. Trimming removed 1 base at V and 10 bases at J, with 7 bases between. CDR3 size: 11 residues. The CDR3 DNA reads TGTGCCAGCAGCCAAGGAAAGGGAGCTTTCTTT. This encodes CASSQGKGAFF.

This chain links TRBV18 with TRBJ1-5; 8 nucleotides line up with TRBD1. The CDR3 consists of 15 residues. The V gene end was trimmed by 4 bases and the J gene end by 6 bases; junction bases not matched to a gene: 8. Germline assignment: CDR1 KGHSH and CDR2 LQKENI. The CDR3 DNA reads TGTGCCAGCTCACTGGGACAGGCCTCAAGTCAGCCCCAGCATTTT. Its protein product is CASSLGQASSQPQHF.

This clonotype showed up just a few times. The chain links TRBV7-8 to TRBJ2-1; unclear D gene. V lost 3 bases and J 4 bases, leaving 7 bases between the germline ends. CDR3 length equals 13 residues. Germline-derived CDR1 and CDR2 are SGHVS and FQNEAQ. CDR3 nucleotides: TGTGCCAGCAGCTTCCCCCCTTACAATGAGCAGTTCTTC. It specifies CASSFPPYNEQFF.

This clonotype turned up a few times. The CDR3 is CASTPRGSGETQYF. The CDR3 nucleotides read TGTGCCAGCACCCCCCGGGGGTCGGGCGAGACCCAGTACTTC. The V call is TRBV11-2, the J call TRBJ2-5; D is possibly TRBD2 (6 bases). Trimming took off 7 bases at V and 5 bases at J, with 17 bases between the two ends. The CDR3 length is 14 residues. The germline V gene has CDR1 SGHAT and CDR2 FQNNGV.

In its sample, this clonotype was seen many times. This chain connects TRBV9 to TRBJ2-7, with 8 positions matching TRBD1. The CDR3 has 14 amino acids. Germline V lookup: CDR1 SGDLS, CDR2 YYNGEE. The V and J ends lost 1 base and 5 bases, in that order; junction bases with no gene match: 5. In DNA, the CDR3 is TGTGCCAGCAGCGTAAACAGGGGGTCTCACGAGCAGTACTTC. Protein product: CASSVNRGSHEQYF.

V and J are TRBV7-2 and TRBJ2-7; TRBD2 is a possible D gene (5 bases). The V end was cut by 4 bases, the J end by 5 bases, with 21 bases between. CDR1 and CDR2 from the germline V gene are SGHTA and FQGNSA. The CDR3 spans 16 residues. CDR3 sequence (DNA): TGTGCCAGCAGCTCCCCTGGGAGTGACTGGAAGGACGAGCAGTACTTC. It translates to CASSSPGSDWKDEQYF.

V and J are TRBV7-9 and TRBJ1-2; D is unresolved. The CDR3 has 15 residues. Germline lookup yields CDR1 SEHNR and CDR2 FQNEAQ (reference sequence). The germline V and J ends were trimmed by 6 bases and 3 bases, with 17 bases remaining between them. As DNA, the CDR3 is TGTGCCAGCAGTCGAACCTGGGTGGAAGACTATGGCTACACCTTC. It codes for CASSRTWVEDYGYTF.